The subject of this entry is one TCR beta chain. Looked up from germline, CDR1 is SQVTM and CDR2 is ANQGSEA. Trimming pared 2 bases from V and 4 bases from J, leaving 11 bases between. The CDR3 contains 13 residues. This entry comes from a study of blood T cell repertoires in COVID-19. Turning to the study itself: T cells, B-cell-depleted T cells, or PBMCs provided the cDNA or gDNA that served as material.

Clinical histories supplied by participants themselves formed the basis of cohort assignment. Before they entered the study, exposed participants had met a COVID-19 case within 2 weeks. Original methodology: Amplification of reference gene primers was used by the study to estimate nucleated cell counts. Measured with immunoSEQ multiplex PCR; TCRdb has only the in-frame clones, and not every one. V and J calls and clone size come straight from that table; D and trimming were deduced from the DNA. There are about 200,000 clones in the sample; roughly 90% occur only once, and roughly 4.9% lies in the top ten.

Sequencing was performed on PBMCs or T cells enriched from blood (not recorded which). This TCR came from a woman aged 25 to 39 who had been exposed to COVID-19. The V and J genes are TRBV29-1 and TRBJ1-1; D is perhaps TRBD1 (6 bases). CDR3 loop: CSVERGGVTEAFF. The CDR3 coding sequence is TGCAGCGTTGAAAGAGGGGGTGTCACTGAAGCTTTCTTT.